This is a list of T cell receptor beta chains from one sample in a study of beta chain features in type 1 diabetes. Here immunoSEQ multiplex PCR was the method, and the copy in TCRdb shows in-frame clones only, minus some. The repertoire consists of about 160,000 clones, with 8% to 9.5% occurring once and the leading ten covering over 0.5%. The material sequenced was central memory CD4+ T cells from blood. These receptors were obtained from a woman under 30 with type 1 diabetes. Both conserved end residues are part of each CDR3. D genes are given only for firm matches. The size entry is marked missing in some rows and otherwise reads once, few, many or a size class.

clone size	V gene	J gene	D gene	CDR3 DNA	CDR3 protein
NA	TRBV5-1	TRBJ2-3	TRBD2	TGCGCCAGCAGACCCGGCGGGGGAGCCCCGGATACGCAGTATTTT	CASRPGGGAPDTQYF
NA	TRBV30	TRBJ1-5	NA	TGTGCCTGGAGCCCGCGGGGCAATCAGCCCCAGCATTTT	CAWSPRGNQPQHF
NA	TRBV6-6	TRBJ2-3	TRBD2	TGTGCCAGCAGTTACGGGGAGGGAGTAGATACGCAGTATTTT	CASSYGEGVDTQYF
NA	TRBV25-1	TRBJ2-1	TRBD1	TGTGCCAGCAGTGAACCGGGACAGGTCTACAATGAGCAGTTCTTC	CASSEPGQVYNEQFF
NA	TRBV5-1	TRBJ1-1	TRBD1	TGCGCCAGCAGCTTCGATCGGACAGGGGAAGCTTTCTTT	CASSFDRTGEAFF
few	TRBV11-2	TRBJ2-7	TRBD2	TGTGCCAGCAGCCGGACTAGCGTTGACTACGAGCAGTACTTC	CASSRTSVDYEQYF
NA	TRBV27	TRBJ2-7	TRBD2	TGTGCCAGCAGTCCAACTCCCCTTCTAGCGGACTCCTACGAGCAGTACTTC	CASSPTPLLADSYEQYF
few	TRBV19	TRBJ1-2	TRBD1	TGTGCCAGTACCCGTCGGACAGGGGGGGGCTACACCTTC	CASTRRTGGGYTF
NA	TRBV28	TRBJ2-7	TRBD1	TGTGCCAGCAGTATCCCCGGGGACAGGGCCTACGAGCAGTACTTC	CASSIPGDRAYEQYF
NA	TRBV12-5	TRBJ2-2	NA	TGTGCTAGTGGTTTTCTTACAGGACCTACCGGGGAGCTGTTTTTT	CASGFLTGPTGELFF
few	TRBV29-1	TRBJ2-2	NA	TGCAGCGTCGGAGGTGGCAGGGGGGCCGGGGAGCTGTTTTTT	CSVGGGRGAGELFF
NA	TRBV7-9	TRBJ2-5	NA	TGTGCCAGCAGCCCGCGACAGAGCAAAGAGACCCAGTACTTC	CASSPRQSKETQYF
NA	TRBV28	TRBJ2-2	NA	TGTGCCAGCAGTACCACAGGTTCCACCGGGGAGCTGTTTTTT	CASSTTGSTGELFF
NA	TRBV6-5	TRBJ2-2	TRBD1	TGTGCCAGCAGCCCTCCGGGACAGACATACGGGGAGCTGTTTTTT	CASSPPGQTYGELFF
many	TRBV7-2	TRBJ2-7	NA	TGTGCCATCCGGGAAAACTACGAGCAGTACTTC	CAIRENYEQYF
NA	TRBV29-1	TRBJ2-5	TRBD2	TGCACCGTGGGGGGTCCTAGCGGACAAGAGACCCAGTACTTC	CTVGGPSGQETQYF
few	TRBV6-5	TRBJ2-2	NA	TGTGCCAGCGGAGGTTATGCCGGGGAGCTGTTTTTT	CASGGYAGELFF
NA	TRBV4-1	TRBJ2-7	NA	TGCGCCAGCAGCCAAGACAGGGGTTGGGAGCAGTACTTC	CASSQDRGWEQYF
few	TRBV19	TRBJ2-2	NA	TGTGCCAGTAGTGCCATTACCCAGACGAACACCGGGGAGCTGTTTTTT	CASSAITQTNTGELFF
NA	TRBV19	TRBJ2-4	NA	TGTGCCAGTAGTGAAATGGAGGCAGAGACCAAAAACATTCAGTACTTC	CASSEMEAETKNIQYF
NA	TRBV4-3	TRBJ2-2	TRBD2	TGCGCCAGCAGCCCCCTAGCGGGAGCGAGGACCGGGGAGCTGTTTTTT	CASSPLAGARTGELFF
NA	TRBV2	TRBJ2-3	TRBD1	TGTGCCAGCAGACAGGGGTTTGATACGCAGTATTTT	CASRQGFDTQYF
NA	TRBV4-3	TRBJ1-3	NA	TGCGCCAGCAGCCAGCTCCCTGGGCATGGAAACACCATATATTTT	CASSQLPGHGNTIYF
few	TRBV7-9	TRBJ1-2	TRBD1	TGTGCCAGCAGCCCCTTTCCGGGACAGGGGGTAGGAGGCTACACCTTC	CASSPFPGQGVGGYTF
few	TRBV4-3	TRBJ2-5	TRBD2	TGCGCCAGCAGCCAAGAGCCCCTTAGCGGGCGGCCGCGTGACCAGTACTTC	CASSQEPLSGRPRDQYF
few	TRBV29-1	TRBJ1-2	NA	TGCAGCGTTGTTTCAGGGGATAGCGGCTACACCTTC	CSVVSGDSGYTF
NA	TRBV5-4	TRBJ1-6	TRBD1	TGTGCCAGCAGCTACGACAGGGGCGATTCACCCCTCCACTTT	CASSYDRGDSPLHF
few	TRBV27	TRBJ2-7	TRBD1	TGTGCCACCCCAGGGGGCACGAACGAGCAGTACTTC	CATPGGTNEQYF
NA	TRBV9	TRBJ2-1	TRBD1	TGTGCCAGCAGCGTTGGACAGGGGATCCACAATGAGCAGTTCTTC	CASSVGQGIHNEQFF
once	TRBV19	TRBJ1-1	NA	TGTGCCAGTAGTGAGCAGGGATTGTCTGAAGCTTTCTTT	CASSEQGLSEAFF
NA	TRBV4-1	TRBJ2-7	NA	TGCGCCAGCAGCCAAGATCGGTGGCAGCGCGCCTACGAGCAGTACTTC	CASSQDRWQRAYEQYF
few	TRBV29-1	TRBJ2-1	NA	TGCAGCGTTGATATCAGGCGGGGCAATGAGCAGTTCTTC	CSVDIRRGNEQFF
NA	TRBV11-2	TRBJ1-2	NA	TGTGCCAGCAGCTTAGGTGCCGGAGGGATCTATGGCTACACCTTC	CASSLGAGGIYGYTF
NA	TRBV5-1	TRBJ1-2	TRBD1	TGCGCCAGCAGCGCCGGACAGGGGTTAAGCGGCTACACCTTC	CASSAGQGLSGYTF
many	TRBV28	TRBJ1-1	TRBD1	TGTGCCAGCAGTTTGACAGGGGACCCCGAAGCTTTCTTT	CASSLTGDPEAFF